This TCR beta chain derives from a study of cytomegalovirus exposure and HLA in healthy donors. Whole-study results and caveats: Cytomegalovirus-associated TCR beta chains were listed, numbering 150 to 200. In a later analysis, several top co-occurrence clusters appeared linked to parvovirus B19, influenza, CMV and Epstein-Barr virus.

With respect to this clone: No antigen is known for it.

60 Vbeta and 13 Jbeta primers were used in PCR. As originally analysed: Unique TCR beta chains totaled some 88 million in a later count, with around 11 million of them shared. Sequencing was performed with immunoSEQ multiplex PCR; in TCRdb, only in-frame clones are kept and a portion is missing. The D gene and trimming were derived from the DNA, and the V and J assignments and clone size from that table. Of some 150,000 clones detected, roughly four fifths appear once; the ten largest clones hold roughly 10%. The ends were cut back, 1 base at V and 1 base at J, with 12 bases in the middle. The germline gives CDR1 SGHDT, CDR2 YYEEEE. This CDR3 spans 16 amino acids.

The chain couples TRBV5-6 to TRBJ1-5; weak D call: TRBD1 (6 bases). The sample was PBMCs. The sequence derives from a man aged 50-59 years in good health and CMV-seropositive. The CDR3, as DNA: TGTGCCAGCAGCTTGTTCTCAGGGGTGAGCAATCAGCCCCAGCATTTT. Its protein is CASSLFSGVSNQPQHF. Full variable domain (remainder filled in from reference TRBV5-6 and TRBJ1-5): DAGVTQSPTHLIKTRGQQVTLRCSPKSGHDTVSWYQQALGQGPQFIFQYYEEEERQRGNFPDRFSGHQFPNYSSELNVNALLLGDSALYLCASSLFSGVSNQPQHFGDGTRLSIL.